Shown below are 22 T cell receptor beta chains from a single sample sequenced in a study of T cell responses to AZD1222 COVID-19 vaccine. Produced via immunoSEQ multiplex PCR; TCRdb's table is partial and in-frame only. The sample includes under 200,000 clones, around 90% of them seen just once. This specimen consisted of peripheral blood, obtained 28 days after the second AZD1222 dose. These receptors came from an adult who received the AZD1222 COVID-19 vaccine.

The chain combines TRBV6-5 with TRBJ2-1; 9 bases line up with TRBD1. Germline V lookup: CDR1 MNHEY, CDR2 SVGAGI. The V and J ends lost 6 bases and 0 bases, in that order; junction bases with no gene match: 3. The CDR3 extends over 15 amino acids. The DNA of the CDR3 is TGTGCCAGCAGCATGACAGGGGGCTCCTACAATGAGCAGTTCTTC. Its protein is CASSMTGGSYNEQFF.

V gene TRBV5-1 combines with J gene TRBJ2-7; D is unclear. Trimming took 2 bases from V and 9 from J, leaving 12 bases between them. The CDR3 sequence is 12 residues long. Germline lookup yields CDR1 SGHRS and CDR2 YFSETQ. CDR3 sequence: CASSLSTGGQYF. The CDR3 DNA reads TGCGCCAGCAGCTTATCTACTGGTGGGCAGTACTTC.

The chain couples TRBV7-9 to TRBJ2-1, with D maybe TRBD2 (6 bases). Germline assignment: CDR1 SEHNR and CDR2 FQNEAQ (reference sequence). The germline V and J ends were trimmed by 1 base and 5 bases, with 9 bases remaining between them. This CDR3 spans 14 amino acids. The CDR3 nucleotides read TGTGCCAGCAGCTTAGACACTAGCCACAATGAGCAGTTCTTC. Translated: CASSLDTSHNEQFF.

The rearrangement links TRBV6-5 to TRBJ1-1, with 10 bases identical to TRBD1. Per germline, CDR1 MNHEY and CDR2 SVGAGI. Germline trimming cut 6 bases from V and 4 bases from J; bases unmatched to any gene: 8. CDR3 size: 15 residues. The CDR3, as DNA: TGTGCCAGCAGAGACAGGGGGCGCGTCTCCACTGAAGCTTTCTTT. The encoded protein is CASRDRGRVSTEAFF.

The chain links TRBV4-2 to TRBJ2-1; D may correspond to TRBD1 or TRBD2 (6 bases each). From germline, CDR1 is LGHNA and CDR2 YNFKEQ. The CDR3 runs 12 residues. V shed 5 bases and J shed 10 bases, with 12 bases lying between them. The CDR3, as DNA: TGTGCCAGCAGCTTAGGAGGGGGGGAGCAGTTCTTC. Its translation: CASSLGGGEQFF.

V usage is TRBV4-1 and J usage is TRBJ1-5; 9 positions match TRBD1. The CDR3 totals 17 residues. CDR1 MGHRA and CDR2 YSYEKL come from the germline V gene. V dropped 1 base and J dropped 4; count of bases not matched to a gene: 8. Here the CDR3 DNA reads TGCGCCAGCAGCCAAGGACCCGGGACAGGGATAAATCAGCCCCAGCATTTT. Its translation is CASSQGPGTGINQPQHF.

The J gene is TRBJ1-5, the V gene TRBV19; possible D gene TRBD1, 6 bases. The CDR3 extends over 17 amino acids. The ends were cut back, 1 base at V and 3 bases at J, with 16 bases in the middle. The germline CDR1 and CDR2 sequences are LNHDA and SQIVND (reference sequence). DNA of the CDR3: TGTGCCAGTAGTATAGTCGGACAGCCAAAATCCAATCAGCCCCAGCATTTT. This sequence encodes CASSIVGQPKSNQPQHF.

The chain combines TRBV6-5 with TRBJ1-2, with no clear D. Germline CDR1 and CDR2: MNHEY and SVGAGI. The V end lost 7 bases, the J end lost 3 bases, and 15 bases lay between the germline ends. The CDR3 totals 14 residues. CDR3: CASTIGPDYYGYTF. The CDR3 region has the DNA TGTGCCAGCACCATAGGTCCGGACTACTATGGCTACACCTTC.

This chain joins TRBV29-1 and TRBJ1-1; D is uncertain. From germline, CDR1 is SQVTM and CDR2 ANQGSEA. The CDR3 spans 11 residues. Trimming removed 6 bases from V and 11 bases from J, with 16 bases in between. This chain's CDR3 is CSVLRVPGAFF. The CDR3 DNA is TGCAGCGTACTGCGGGTCCCGGGCGCTTTCTTT.

The chain has TRBV28 and TRBJ1-5; 8 positions match TRBD1. V was pared by 5 bases and J by 5 bases, with 14 bases of the junction left unmatched. Per the germline V gene, CDR1 is MDHEN and CDR2 is SYDVKM. This CDR3 spans 17 amino acids. CDR3: CASSGRNFGQGHQPQHF. Here the CDR3 DNA reads TGTGCCAGCAGTGGGAGAAACTTTGGACAGGGCCATCAGCCCCAGCATTTT.

CDR3 sequence (DNA): TGTGCCAGCAGTTACGGGGGCCCATCAACTAATGAAAAACTGTTTTTT. Protein product: CASSYGGPSTNEKLFF. This chain uses TRBV6-2 or TRBV6-3 with TRBJ1-4, with D perhaps TRBD1 (6 bases). Germline V gives CDR1 MNHEY, CDR2 SVGEGT. V dropped 2 bases and J dropped 0 bases, with 10 bases sitting between them. The CDR3 is 16 amino acids.

The chain links TRBV7-9 to TRBJ1-3; a weak D match, TRBD1 (5 bases). Germline assignment: CDR1 SEHNR and CDR2 FQNEAQ (reference sequence). The V end was cut by 5 bases, the J end by 0 bases, with 14 bases between. The CDR3 is 16 residues long. CDR3 nucleotide sequence: TGTGCCAGCAGCCTAGGGCAGGGACTCTCTGGAAACACCATATATTTT. Protein sequence: CASSLGQGLSGNTIYF. Supplemented by reference TRBV7-9 and TRBJ1-3, the full variable domain reads DTGVSQNPRHKITKRGQNVTFRCDPISEHNRLYWYRQTLGQGPEFLTYFQNEAQLEKSRLLSDRFSAERPKGSFSTLEIQRTEQGDSAMYLCASSLGQGLSGNTIYFGEGSWLTVV.

V and J are TRBV2 and TRBJ1-3; D is undetermined. V lost 10 bases and J 2 bases, leaving 15 bases between the germline ends. From germline, CDR1 is SNHLY and CDR2 FYNNEI. The CDR3 runs to 14 residues. CDR3 sequence (DNA): TGTGCCACCCTCCCAGTAGCTACTGGAAACACCATATATTTT. Its protein is CATLPVATGNTIYF.

The V and J genes are TRBV19 and TRBJ2-2, with a possible D match to TRBD1 (5 bases). The CDR3 loop spans 16 amino acids. V was clipped by 7 bases and J by 5 bases, with 20 bases between them. Germline assignment: CDR1 LNHDA and CDR2 SQIVND (reference sequence). CDR3 coding DNA: TGTGCCAGTACCTCTATGGTCAGGGTCGGGACCGGGGAGCTGTTTTTT. It is translated as CASTSMVRVGTGELFF.

This chain joins TRBV7-9 and TRBJ2-5, with TRBD1 as a possible D gene (6 bases). Per the germline V gene, CDR1 is SEHNR and CDR2 is FQNEAQ (reference sequence). V was clipped by 1 base and J by 2 bases, with 11 bases between them. The CDR3 length is 15 residues. CDR3 amino acids: CASSLGQAVQETQYF. As DNA, the CDR3 is TGTGCCAGCAGCTTAGGACAGGCGGTTCAAGAGACCCAGTACTTC.

The chain links TRBV27 to TRBJ2-7; perhaps TRBD1 as D (5 bases). The CDR3 sequence is 15 residues long. Trimming stripped 0 bases from V and 3 bases from J, with 12 bases between. Germline V lookup: CDR1 MNHEY, CDR2 SMNVEV (reference sequence). The CDR3 is CASSLSYMTDYEQYF. The CDR3 DNA reads as TGTGCCAGCAGTTTATCGTACATGACAGACTACGAGCAGTACTTC.

The genes are TRBV23-1 and TRBJ2-7; D perhaps matches TRBD1 (6 bases). TRBV23-1 is an open reading frame, and its role is uncertain. Deletions cut 6 bases from V and 9 bases from J, with 15 bases between. The CDR3 is 12 amino acids. The CDR3 coding sequence is TGCGCCAGCAGGCAACAGGGTCTATGGCAGTACTTC. This gives the protein CASRQQGLWQYF.

The chain couples TRBV7-2 to TRBJ2-3, with a weak D call TRBD2 (6 bases). This CDR3 is built from 15 residues. Germline-derived CDR1 and CDR2 are SGHTA and FQGNSA. V was cut by 1 base and J by 2 bases, with 10 bases left in between. The CDR3 coding sequence is TGTGCCAGCAGCTTAGTGGCGGGGCCCACAGATACGCAGTATTTT. It specifies CASSLVAGPTDTQYF.

This clone was seen a handful of times. The chain employs TRBV3-1 (or the pseudogene TRBV3-2) and TRBJ2-7, with D tentatively TRBD1 (6 bases). The CDR3 loop spans 13 amino acids. Trimming removed 4 bases from V and 2 bases from J, with 9 bases in between. CDR1 and CDR2 from the germline V gene are LGHDT and YNNKEL (reference sequence). The DNA of the CDR3 is TGTGCCAGCAGCCTGGACAGAGCCTACGAGCAGTACTTC. This encodes CASSLDRAYEQYF.

V and J are TRBV5-1 and TRBJ1-2; D is uncertain. The CDR3 is 13 residues long. Germline values: CDR1 SGHRS, CDR2 YFSETQ. Between the trimmed V and J ends, which lost 4 bases and 8 bases, there was a span of 15 bases. DNA of the CDR3: TGCGCCAGCAGCCTGGAAGGGTCCGGCGGCTACACCTTC. The encoded protein is CASSLEGSGGYTF.

The rearrangement joins TRBV19 to TRBJ1-1; D might be TRBD1 (5 bases). The V end lost 6 bases, the J end lost 1 base, and 12 bases lay between the germline ends. Germline V gene sequence: CDR1 LNHDA, CDR2 SQIVND (reference sequence). This CDR3 has 14 residues. This chain's CDR3 is CASRRGGGNTEAFF. In nucleotides, the CDR3 is TGTGCCAGTAGGCGTGGGGGGGGGAACACTGAAGCTTTCTTT.

This sequence joins TRBV7-2 and TRBJ2-2, with 14 bases that match TRBD2. There are 17 residues in the CDR3. The germline gives CDR1 SGHTA, CDR2 FQGNSA. J was trimmed by 5 bases and V by 5 bases; bases with no gene match: 7. As DNA, the CDR3 is TGTGCCAGCAGCCCACCGGGACTAGCGGGAGCTACCGGGGAGCTGTTTTTT. Encoded protein: CASSPPGLAGATGELFF.